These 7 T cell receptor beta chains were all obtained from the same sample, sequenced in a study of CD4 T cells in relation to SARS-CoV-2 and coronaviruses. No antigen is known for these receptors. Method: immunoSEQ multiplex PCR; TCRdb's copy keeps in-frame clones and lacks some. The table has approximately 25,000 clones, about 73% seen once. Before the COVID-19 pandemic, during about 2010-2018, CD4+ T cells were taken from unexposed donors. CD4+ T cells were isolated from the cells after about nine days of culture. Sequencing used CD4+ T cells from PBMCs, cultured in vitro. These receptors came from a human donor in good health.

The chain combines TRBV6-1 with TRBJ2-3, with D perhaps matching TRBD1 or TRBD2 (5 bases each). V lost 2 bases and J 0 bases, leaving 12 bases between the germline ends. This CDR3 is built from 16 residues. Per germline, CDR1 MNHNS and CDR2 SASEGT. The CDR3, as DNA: TGTGCCAGCAGTGAATTTGGGGGTTCTAGCACAGATACGCAGTATTTT. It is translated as CASSEFGGSSTDTQYF.

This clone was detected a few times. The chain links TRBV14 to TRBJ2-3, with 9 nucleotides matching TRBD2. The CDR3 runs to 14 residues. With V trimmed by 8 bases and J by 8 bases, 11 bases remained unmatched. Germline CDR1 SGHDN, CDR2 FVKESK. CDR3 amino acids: CASSAGAREGTQYF. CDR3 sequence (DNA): TGTGCCAGCTCTGCAGGGGCGCGGGAGGGTACGCAGTATTTT.

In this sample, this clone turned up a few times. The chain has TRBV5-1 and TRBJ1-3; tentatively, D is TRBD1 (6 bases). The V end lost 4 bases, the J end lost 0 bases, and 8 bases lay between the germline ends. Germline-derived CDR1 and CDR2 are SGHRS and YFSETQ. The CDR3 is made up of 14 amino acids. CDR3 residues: CASSRDTSGNTIYF. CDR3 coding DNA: TGCGCCAGCAGCCGGGACACCTCTGGAAACACCATATATTTT.

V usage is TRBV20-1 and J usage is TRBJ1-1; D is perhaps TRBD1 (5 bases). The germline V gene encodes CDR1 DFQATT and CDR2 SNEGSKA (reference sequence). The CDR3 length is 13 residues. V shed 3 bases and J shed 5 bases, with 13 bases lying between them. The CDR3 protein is CSASFRWGTEAFF. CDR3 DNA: TGCAGTGCTAGTTTCAGGTGGGGGACTGAAGCTTTCTTT.

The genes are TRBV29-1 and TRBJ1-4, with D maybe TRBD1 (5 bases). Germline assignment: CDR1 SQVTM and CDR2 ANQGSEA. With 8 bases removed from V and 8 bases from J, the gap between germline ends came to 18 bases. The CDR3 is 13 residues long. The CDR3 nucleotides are TGCAGCCATGCCGGGACCGGGGAGGAAAAACTGTTTTTT. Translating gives CSHAGTGEEKLFF.

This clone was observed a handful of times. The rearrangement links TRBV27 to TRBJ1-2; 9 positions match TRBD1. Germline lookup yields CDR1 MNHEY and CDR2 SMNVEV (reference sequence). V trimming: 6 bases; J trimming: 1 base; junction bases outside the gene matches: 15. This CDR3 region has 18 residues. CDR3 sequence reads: CASRETGGTIDYNYGYTF. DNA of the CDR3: TGTGCCAGCAGAGAAACAGGGGGCACAATAGATTATAACTATGGCTACACCTTC.

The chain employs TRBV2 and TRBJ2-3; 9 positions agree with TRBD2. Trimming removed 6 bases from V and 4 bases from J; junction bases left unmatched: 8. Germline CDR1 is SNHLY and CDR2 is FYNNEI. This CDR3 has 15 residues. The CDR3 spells CASSFSGSGADTQYF. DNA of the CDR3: TGTGCCAGCAGCTTTAGCGGGAGTGGAGCAGATACGCAGTATTTT.